The 21 T cell receptor beta chains reported below all come from one sample, sequenced in a study of control samples from healthy donors and cancer patients. Generated by immunoSEQ multiplex PCR, the TCRdb table keeps only in-frame clones and is missing some. The data show fewer than 130,000 clones, more than 75% seen once. What was sequenced was PBMCs. These receptors came from a woman aged 60-75 years with lung cancer.

This clone was counted once. The rearrangement uses TRBV3-1 (or the pseudogene TRBV3-2) and TRBJ1-1; the match to TRBD1 covers 9 bases. V was clipped by 4 bases and J by 4 bases; unmatched bases: 4. The CDR3 runs to 14 residues. Germline V gives CDR1 LGHDT, CDR2 YNNKEL (reference sequence). CDR3 region: CASSRTGAGTEAFF. The CDR3 bases are TGTGCCAGCAGCCGGACAGGGGCGGGCACTGAAGCTTTCTTT.

The rearrangement uses TRBV5-1 and TRBJ2-2; D is possibly TRBD2 (5 bases). This CDR3 spans 16 amino acids. From germline, CDR1 is SGHRS and CDR2 YFSETQ. Trimming pared 3 bases from V and 1 base from J, leaving 13 bases between. The chain's CDR3 is CASSWEQVMNTGELFF. The CDR3 DNA reads TGCGCCAGCAGCTGGGAGCAGGTCATGAACACCGGGGAGCTGTTTTTT.

V and J are TRBV20-1 and TRBJ2-3; 7 nucleotides agree with TRBD2. This CDR3 is 15 amino acids long. CDR1 and CDR2 (germline): DFQATT, SNEGSKA (reference sequence). The trim removed 3 bases at V and 2 bases at J, leaving 8 bases unmatched. The CDR3 protein is CSASPPSGHTDTQYF. For the CDR3, the DNA is TGCAGTGCTAGTCCCCCTAGCGGTCACACAGATACGCAGTATTTT.

The rearrangement uses TRBV7-2 and TRBJ2-3; the D is unclear. Germline CDR1 SGHTA, CDR2 FQGNSA. The CDR3 spans 13 residues. Trimming took 4 bases from V and 4 from J, leaving 9 bases between them. The CDR3 here is CASSYGLADTQYF. The CDR3 DNA reads as TGTGCCAGCAGCTATGGGCTAGCAGATACGCAGTATTTT.

The J gene is TRBJ2-7, the V gene TRBV11-3, with D possibly TRBD1 on 7 matching bases. Germline CDR1 and CDR2: SGHNT and YENEEA. This CDR3 is built from 15 residues. V gave up 4 bases and J gave up 0 bases, with 13 bases separating them. DNA of the CDR3: TGTGCCAGCAGCTCCGTCAGGGGGGACTCCTACGAGCAGTACTTC. Protein: CASSSVRGDSYEQYF.

The CDR3 sequence: CASSPLDRGREIDWDTGELFF. The DNA for the CDR3 is TGTGCCAGCAGTCCCCTCGACAGGGGGCGTGAGATCGATTGGGACACCGGGGAGCTGTTTTTT. V and J are TRBV6-2 or TRBV6-3 and TRBJ2-2, with TRBD1 identical over 10 bases. The germline V gene encodes CDR1 MNHEY and CDR2 SVGEGT. With V trimmed by 5 bases and J by 3 bases, 21 bases remained unmatched. This CDR3 contains 21 residues.

The V call is TRBV19, the J call TRBJ1-2; no clear D gene. V was clipped by 3 bases and J by 4 bases, with 12 bases between them. The CDR3 has 14 amino acids. The germline gives CDR1 LNHDA, CDR2 SQIVND (reference sequence). The CDR3 bases are TGTGCCAGTAGTATTCAGGCAGCGGGCTATGGCTACACCTTC. It codes for CASSIQAAGYGYTF.

The J gene is TRBJ2-3, the V gene TRBV19; TRBD2 matches 12 bases. There are 15 residues in the CDR3. The J segment lost 8 bases and the V segment lost 5 bases, leaving 8 bases of the junction unmatched. The V gene's germline CDR1 is LNHDA and CDR2 SQIVND (reference sequence). As DNA, the CDR3 is TGTGCCAGTAGTCTAAGACTAGCGGGAGTGTCTACGCAGTATTTT. Protein product: CASSLRLAGVSTQYF.

The rearrangement uses TRBV30 and TRBJ1-6; tentatively, D is TRBD1 (5 bases). Germline CDR1 reads GTSNPN; CDR2 reads SVGIG (reference sequence). CDR3 length equals 12 residues. V shed 5 bases and J shed 6 bases, with 8 bases lying between them. The CDR3 is CAWGQTNSPLHF. As DNA, the CDR3 is TGTGCCTGGGGACAAACTAATTCACCCCTCCACTTT.

The chain links TRBV6-5 to TRBJ1-5; 7 nucleotides line up with TRBD1. The CDR3 covers 14 residues. The V gene's germline CDR1 is MNHEY and CDR2 SVGAGI. Trimming cost V 6 bases and J 5 bases; bases outside gene matches: 7. CDR3 in amino acids: CASSPGTADQPQHF. The CDR3 DNA follows: TGTGCCAGCAGCCCCGGGACAGCTGATCAGCCCCAGCATTTT.

V usage is TRBV4-3 and J usage is TRBJ2-4, with 7 bases identical to TRBD1. The CDR3 covers 15 residues. Germline trimming cut 0 bases from V and 9 bases from J; bases unmatched to any gene: 8. The V gene's germline CDR1 is LGHNA and CDR2 YSLEER. In DNA, the CDR3 is TGCGCCAGCAGCCAAGATTATAGGGGGCAGGGCATTCAGTACTTC. It translates to CASSQDYRGQGIQYF.

The rearrangement uses TRBV14 and TRBJ1-1; D is possibly TRBD1 (6 bases). The CDR3 loop spans 14 amino acids. V lost 3 bases and J lost 4, with 12 bases in between. CDR1 is SGHDN and CDR2 is FVKESK in the germline V gene. Here the CDR3 DNA reads TGTGCCAGCAGCCACCTGACAGGAGGCACTGAAGCTTTCTTT. Translation: CASSHLTGGTEAFF.

V and J are TRBV2 and TRBJ1-4; D not certain. CDR3 length equals 15 residues. Trimming took 8 bases from V and 7 from J, leaving 20 bases between them. Germline V gives CDR1 SNHLY, CDR2 FYNNEI. The CDR3 region is CASLGSRVGGEKLFF. The DNA of the CDR3 is TGTGCCAGCTTAGGGAGCCGAGTCGGCGGTGAAAAACTGTTTTTT.

This clone was recorded only once. One end of the junction does not line up with germline, which may come from a read error. J is TRBJ2-1 and V is TRBV7-7; 16 positions agree with TRBD2. This CDR3 has 15 amino acids. Germline assignment: CDR1 SSHAT and CDR2 FNYEAQ (reference sequence). CDR3 protein: CASSPGLAGGHEQFF. The CDR3 bases are TGTGCTAGCAGCCCGGGACTAGCGGGAGGGCATGAGCAGTTCTTC.

This chain links TRBV7-8 with TRBJ1-2, with TRBD1 identical over 12 bases. CDR3 length: 15 amino acids. Germline CDR1 reads SGHVS; CDR2 reads FQNEAQ. The V and J ends lost 2 bases and 4 bases, in that order; junction bases with no gene match: 2. Written as DNA, the CDR3 is TGTGCCAGCAGCTTACAGGGACAGGGGGCCTATGGCTACACCTTC. Translating it yields CASSLQGQGAYGYTF. The full variable domain, in which reference TRBV7-8 and TRBJ1-2 provide the parts outside the CDR3, is GAGVSQSPRYKVAKRGQDVALRCDPISGHVSLFWYQQALGQGPEFLTYFQNEAQLDKSGLPSDRFFAERPEGSVSTLKIQRTQQEDSAVYLCASSLQGQGAYGYTFGSGTRLTVV.

V gene TRBV29-1 combines with J gene TRBJ2-3; D assignment may be TRBD1 or TRBD2 (5 bases each). The germline CDR1 and CDR2 sequences are SQVTM and ANQGSEA. The V and J ends lost 5 bases and 10 bases respectively, with 16 bases between them. The CDR3 runs 12 residues. Here the CDR3 reads CSVFGAKVAQYF. In DNA, the CDR3 is TGCAGCGTTTTCGGGGCAAAGGTGGCGCAGTATTTT.

The V and J genes are TRBV9 and TRBJ2-2; TRBD2 aligns across 8 bases. This CDR3 region has 20 residues. Germline CDR1 reads SGDLS; CDR2 reads YYNGEE. V lost 6 bases to trimming and J lost 2 bases; unmatched junction nucleotides: 21. In DNA form, the CDR3 reads TGTGCCAGCACCGCACGTCCCGGGGGGGGCCAGGTAGGTAACACCGGGGAGCTGTTTTTT. Its protein is CASTARPGGGQVGNTGELFF.

The rearrangement uses TRBV10-2 and TRBJ2-2; D unresolved. Trimming pared 4 bases from V and 6 bases from J, leaving 3 bases between. This CDR3 region has 11 residues. Germline V CDR1 and CDR2: WSHSY, SAAADI. The DNA for the CDR3 is TGCGCCAGCAGTGGAGCCGGGGAGCTGTTTTTT. Protein sequence: CASSGAGELFF.

The count of this clone is one. V usage is TRBV9 and J usage is TRBJ1-2; D is unclear. Germline loops: CDR1 SGDLS, CDR2 YYNGEE. Trimming stripped 5 bases from V and 6 bases from J, with 14 bases between. CDR3 size: 13 residues. Here the CDR3 reads CASSYDTVDGYTF. CDR3 nucleotides: TGTGCCAGCAGTTATGATACGGTTGATGGCTACACCTTC.

V gene TRBV12-5 combines with J gene TRBJ2-3; D is ambiguous. Trimming removed 5 bases from V and 1 base from J, with 13 bases in between. This CDR3 contains 15 residues. The V gene's germline CDR1 is LGHNT and CDR2 FRNRAP. The CDR3 coding sequence is TGTGCTAGTGGTATTTTCTACGGACGCACAGATACGCAGTATTTT. This translates into CASGIFYGRTDTQYF.

This clone was picked up one time. CDR3 amino acids: CASRPSTVNTEAFF. CDR3 DNA: TGCGCCAGCAGACCGTCGACGGTGAACACTGAAGCTTTCTTT. The chain joins TRBV5-1 to TRBJ1-1; D gene uncertain. Germline V gene sequence: CDR1 SGHRS, CDR2 YFSETQ. Between the trimmed V and J ends, which lost 5 bases and 0 bases, there was a span of 11 bases. The CDR3 length is 14 residues. The full variable domain, with the rest looked up from reference TRBV5-1 and TRBJ1-1, is KAGVTQTPRYLIKTRGQQVTLSCSPISGHRSVSWYQQTPGQGLQFLFEYFSETQRNKGNFPGRFSGRQFSNSRSEMNVSTLELGDSALYLCASRPSTVNTEAFFGQGTRLTVV.